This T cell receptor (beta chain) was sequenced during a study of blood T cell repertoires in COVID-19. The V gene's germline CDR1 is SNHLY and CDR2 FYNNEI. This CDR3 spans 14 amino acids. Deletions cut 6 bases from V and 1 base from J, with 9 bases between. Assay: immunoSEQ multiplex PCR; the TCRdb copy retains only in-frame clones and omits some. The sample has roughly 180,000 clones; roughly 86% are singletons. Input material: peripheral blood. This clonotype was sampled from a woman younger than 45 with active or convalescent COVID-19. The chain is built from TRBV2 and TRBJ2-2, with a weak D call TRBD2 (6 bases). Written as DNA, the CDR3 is TGTGCCAGCAGCCCGGGACTGAACACCGGGGAGCTGTTTTTT. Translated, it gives CASSPGLNTGELFF.